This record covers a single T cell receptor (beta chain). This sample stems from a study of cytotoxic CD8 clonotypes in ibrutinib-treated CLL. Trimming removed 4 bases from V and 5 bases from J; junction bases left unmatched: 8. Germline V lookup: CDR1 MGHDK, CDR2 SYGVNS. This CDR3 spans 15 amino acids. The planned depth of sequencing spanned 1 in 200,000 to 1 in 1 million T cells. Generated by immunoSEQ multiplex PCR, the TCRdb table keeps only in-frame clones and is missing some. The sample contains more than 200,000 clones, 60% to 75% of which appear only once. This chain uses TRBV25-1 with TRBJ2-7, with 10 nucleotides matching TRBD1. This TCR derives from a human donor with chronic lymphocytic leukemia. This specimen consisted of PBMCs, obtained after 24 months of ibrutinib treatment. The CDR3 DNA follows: TGTGCCAGCAGTGCCTACCGGGACAGGGGAAACGAGCAGTACTTC. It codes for CASSAYRDRGNEQYF.